Listed below are T cell receptor beta chains from one sample, sequenced in a study of chemoradiotherapy in HPV16-positive cancers. The table came from immunoSEQ multiplex PCR; TCRdb's copy has only in-frame clones and leaves some out. The data show about 8,000 clones, roughly 80% seen once. The input for sequencing was blood, taken from a patient who underwent chemoradiotherapy. Every receptor here comes from a human donor with HPV-associated anogenital cancer. Each CDR3 is given with its conserved first and last residue. The order of the fields is clone size, J gene, V gene, D gene, CDR3 DNA, CDR3 protein. A D gene is named only where the DNA matches it firmly. Size is stated for part of the rows, as once, few or many counts, or as a class when the clone is expanded.

abundance: NA; j_gene: TRBJ2-7; v_gene: TRBV11-3; d_gene: NA; CDR3nt: TGTGCCAGCGTAGGGACGGATAATATCCGTCTTGTCTACGAGCAGTACTTC; CDR3aa: CASVGTDNIRLVYEQYF
abundance: once; j_gene: TRBJ2-7; v_gene: TRBV14; d_gene: NA; CDR3nt: TGTGCCAGCAGCCCTTTCAACAGCTACGAGCAGTACTTC; CDR3aa: CASSPFNSYEQYF
abundance: once; j_gene: TRBJ2-7; v_gene: TRBV18; d_gene: NA; CDR3nt: TGTGCCAGCTCACCTTCAGGGGCGAACTACGAGCAGTACTTC; CDR3aa: CASSPSGANYEQYF
abundance: NA; j_gene: TRBJ1-5; v_gene: TRBV4-1; d_gene: NA; CDR3nt: TGCGCCAGCAGCAAGGAACACGGAATCAATCAGCCCCAGCATTTT; CDR3aa: CASSKEHGINQPQHF
abundance: NA; j_gene: TRBJ2-5; v_gene: TRBV7-2; d_gene: NA; CDR3nt: TGTGCCAGCAGCTCGACTGGGCGGGGAACGAGGGGGGAGCAGTACTTC; CDR3aa: CASSSTGRGTRGEQYF
abundance: NA; j_gene: TRBJ2-5; v_gene: TRBV5-1; d_gene: NA; CDR3nt: TGCGCCAGCAGCTCCGGGGACGGAACAAAAGAGACCCAGTACTTC; CDR3aa: CASSSGDGTKETQYF
abundance: NA; j_gene: TRBJ1-1; v_gene: TRBV6-1; d_gene: NA; CDR3nt: TGTGCCAGCAGTGAAGAGGGAGGTTACACTGAAGCTTTCTTT; CDR3aa: CASSEEGGYTEAFF
abundance: NA; j_gene: TRBJ2-5; v_gene: TRBV10-3; d_gene: TRBD2; CDR3nt: TGTGCCATCAGTGACCGATCCCTAGCGGTAAGGGGAGAGACCCAGTACTTC; CDR3aa: CAISDRSLAVRGETQYF
abundance: NA; j_gene: TRBJ2-7; v_gene: TRBV18; d_gene: NA; CDR3nt: TGTGCCAGCTCACCGGGGGCCCTCTACGAGCAGTACTTC; CDR3aa: CASSPGALYEQYF
abundance: NA; j_gene: TRBJ1-2; v_gene: TRBV2; d_gene: NA; CDR3nt: TGTGCCAGCAGTGAGGGACCGTGGATGGGCTACACCTTC; CDR3aa: CASSEGPWMGYTF
abundance: NA; j_gene: TRBJ2-3; v_gene: TRBV5-4; d_gene: TRBD2; CDR3nt: TGTGCCAGCAGCTTCTTCGGCGGGGGGGCGGATACGCAGTATTTT; CDR3aa: CASSFFGGGADTQYF
abundance: NA; j_gene: TRBJ2-3; v_gene: TRBV5-8; d_gene: TRBD1; CDR3nt: TGTGCCAGCAGCTTAAAGGACAGGGGGCTCCCAGATACGCAGTATTTT; CDR3aa: CASSLKDRGLPDTQYF
abundance: NA; j_gene: TRBJ1-4; v_gene: TRBV5-1; d_gene: TRBD1; CDR3nt: TGCGCCAGCAGCTCGGCGGGACAGTATAATGAAAAACTGTTTTTT; CDR3aa: CASSSAGQYNEKLFF
abundance: NA; j_gene: TRBJ2-7; v_gene: TRBV6-5; d_gene: NA; CDR3nt: TGTGCCAGCAGTTCCCTAGGGCGGTCCTACGAGCAGTACTTC; CDR3aa: CASSSLGRSYEQYF
abundance: NA; j_gene: TRBJ1-1; v_gene: TRBV5-1; d_gene: NA; CDR3nt: TGCGCCAGCAGCTTGGGTGGTGCGGCTGAAGCTTTCTTT; CDR3aa: CASSLGGAAEAFF
abundance: NA; j_gene: TRBJ1-6; v_gene: TRBV7-2; d_gene: TRBD1; CDR3nt: TGTGCCAGCAGCAAGCAGGACAGGGGGAAATCACCCCTCCACTTT; CDR3aa: CASSKQDRGKSPLHF
abundance: NA; j_gene: TRBJ2-1; v_gene: TRBV19; d_gene: TRBD2; CDR3nt: TGTGCCAGTAGTTCTAGCGGGGGAGCAGTTGAGCAGTTCTTC; CDR3aa: CASSSSGGAVEQFF